The 21 T cell receptor beta chains given below trace back to one sample, sequenced in a study of blood T cells in healthy people across ages. Next came a second PCR, run for about 7 to 12 cycles, which used a sample-barcoded 5' primer along with a J-beta primer mix. TCRdb used MiXCR to reprocess the 5' RACE reads, holding one entry per CDR3 protein. Altogether some 1,500,000 distinct CDR3 sequences are present, 35% to 45% being singletons, with the ten largest covering roughly 3.7%. Sequencing was done on a sample of blood. The receptors shown here come from a woman under 30 in good health.

There are a few counts of this clonotype. The gene calls are TRBV7-9 and TRBJ1-2; 9 bases align to TRBD1. The CDR3 length is 16 residues. V gave up 7 bases and J gave up 1 base; unmatched junction bases: 10. The V gene's germline CDR1 is SEHNR and CDR2 FQNEAQ (reference sequence). CDR3 nucleotide sequence: TGTGCCAGCACCGCCCTAGGACAGGGGAATAACTATGGCTACACCTTC. Amino acid sequence: CASTALGQGNNYGYTF. The full variable domain, its missing parts supplied by reference TRBV7-9 and TRBJ1-2, is DTGVSQNPRHKITKRGQNVTFRCDPISEHNRLYWYRQTLGQGPEFLTYFQNEAQLEKSRLLSDRFSAERPKGSFSTLEIQRTEQGDSAMYLCASTALGQGNNYGYTFGSGTRLTVV.

This chain uses TRBV29-1 with TRBJ1-2; D possibly corresponds to TRBD1 (5 bases). V was pared by 6 bases and J by 2 bases, with 13 bases between. This CDR3 is 13 amino acids long. The V gene's germline CDR1 is SQVTM and CDR2 ANQGSEA. The CDR3 DNA is TGCAGCGTCGAACAGGCCCTAAACTATGGCTACACCTTC. This codes for CSVEQALNYGYTF.

This clonotype turned up a few times. The CDR3 loop is CASSYLAGAAYEQYF. The CDR3 nucleotides read TGTGCCAGCAGTTATCTAGCGGGAGCCGCTTACGAGCAGTACTTC. The chain carries TRBV2 and TRBJ2-7; 10 bases align to TRBD2. The germline gives CDR1 SNHLY, CDR2 FYNNEI. This CDR3 comprises 15 residues. After removal of 5 bases from V and 4 bases from J, the junction contained 8 bases not matched to a gene.

J is TRBJ2-2 and V is TRBV29-1; D gene unclear. Deletions cut 5 bases from V and 6 bases from J, with 4 bases between. CDR3 length: 10 amino acids. Germline loops: CDR1 SQVTM, CDR2 ANQGSEA. The CDR3 DNA reads as TGCAGCGTTCAATCCGGGGAGCTGTTTTTT. This encodes CSVQSGELFF.

The table lists this clonotype with a few counts. CDR3 nucleotide sequence: TGTGCCAGCAGGGCCGCAGGGAGCTATGGCTACACCTTC. Protein sequence: CASRAAGSYGYTF. V gene TRBV12-3 or TRBV12-4 combines with J gene TRBJ1-2, with D possibly being TRBD1 (5 bases). The V and J ends lost 6 bases and 4 bases respectively, with 12 bases between them. The CDR3 contains 13 residues.

The V gene is TRBV27, the J gene TRBJ2-7, with D perhaps matching TRBD1 (5 bases). This CDR3 has 14 residues. CDR1 and CDR2 (germline): MNHEY, SMNVEV (reference sequence). Deletions cut 5 bases from V and 5 bases from J, with 16 bases between. The chain's CDR3 is CASSKTVVSDEQYF. Written as DNA, the CDR3 is TGTGCCAGCAGTAAGACAGTGGTTTCCGACGAGCAGTACTTC.

The chain is built from TRBV20-1 and TRBJ2-1; the match to TRBD2 covers 8 bases. The CDR3 covers 15 residues. Trimming at V came to 7 bases and at J to 0 bases, leaving 8 bases not matched to a gene. Germline CDR1 is DFQATT and CDR2 is SNEGSKA (reference sequence). The CDR3 bases are TGCAGTGTCGGAAGTAGCGGGAACTCCTACAATGAGCAGTTCTTC. Its protein is CSVGSSGNSYNEQFF.

V and J are TRBV20-1 and TRBJ2-1, with D hard to call. The CDR3 is 13 amino acids. The V gene lost 5 bases and the J gene lost 14 bases, with 22 bases spanning the gap. CDR1 and CDR2 from the germline V gene are DFQATT and SNEGSKA (reference sequence). As DNA, the CDR3 is TGCAGTGCTCCCAATGAGAACGACTGGTGGGAGTTCTTC. Residues: CSAPNENDWWEFF.

This clonotype turned up a few times. The chain couples TRBV6-5 to TRBJ2-5; 8 bases fit TRBD2. This CDR3 region has 16 residues. V lost 0 bases and J lost 5; bases outside the gene matches: 8. CDR1 is MNHEY, CDR2 SVGAGI, per germline. The CDR3 DNA reads as TGTGCCAGCAGTTACTCGCGGCGAGCGGGAGTTGAGACCCAGTACTTC. Its protein product is CASSYSRRAGVETQYF.

V usage is TRBV12-3 or TRBV12-4 and J usage is TRBJ2-7; 7 bases agree with TRBD1. The ends lost 6 bases at V and 3 bases at J; junction bases unmatched: 8. This CDR3 is 14 amino acids long. CDR3: CASRPGQRGYEQYF. The CDR3 nucleotides are TGTGCCAGCAGGCCGGGACAGCGAGGCTACGAGCAGTACTTC.

Of note for this clonotype: A much larger clone differs from this one at a single base, so this may be a read error. This chain links TRBV7-2 with TRBJ1-2; D gene unclear. V lost 5 bases, J lost 6 bases, and 16 bases lay in between. CDR3 length: 14 amino acids. In germline, CDR1 is SGHTA, CDR2 FQGNSA. As DNA, the CDR3 is TGTGCCAGCAGCGTAACCACGGGAAGGGATGGCTACACCTTC. It is translated as CASSVTTGRDGYTF.

This clonotype has a handful of counts. The chain uses TRBV4-3 and TRBJ2-7; 7 positions match TRBD1. The germline V gene encodes CDR1 LGHNA and CDR2 YSLEER. V lost 0 bases and J lost 2; bases outside the gene matches: 10. This CDR3 is built from 17 residues. CDR3 loop: CASSQDWDRYLTYEQYF. The CDR3 nucleotides read TGCGCCAGCAGCCAAGATTGGGACAGATACCTCACCTACGAGCAGTACTTC.

This clonotype was detected a few times. The rearrangement links TRBV7-2 to TRBJ2-7, with D possibly TRBD2 on 6 matching bases. V was shortened by 1 base and J by 6 bases, with 10 bases between the two germline ends. CDR1 SGHTA and CDR2 FQGNSA come from the germline V gene. The CDR3 runs 13 residues. The CDR3 DNA reads TGTGCCAGCAGCTTAGTACTAGCTGGCGAGCAGTACTTC. Amino acid sequence: CASSLVLAGEQYF.

The chain combines TRBV29-1 with TRBJ1-3; D unresolved. Trimming shortened V by 4 bases and J by 0 bases, and 7 bases separated the two germline ends. Germline assignment: CDR1 SQVTM and CDR2 ANQGSEA. CDR3 length: 13 residues. The CDR3 sequence: CSVGHSSGNTIYF. DNA for the CDR3: TGCAGCGTTGGACACTCCTCTGGAAACACCATATATTTT.

The V gene is TRBV15, the J gene TRBJ1-2; D may be TRBD1 (6 bases). Germline V lookup: CDR1 LNHNV, CDR2 YYDKDF (reference sequence). V was cut by 1 base and J by 4 bases, with 10 bases left in between. This CDR3 region has 14 residues. CDR3 sequence: CATSRAETGYGYTF. The CDR3 region has the DNA TGTGCCACCAGCAGAGCCGAGACAGGCTATGGCTACACCTTC. Full variable domain (missing parts from reference TRBV15 and TRBJ1-2): DAMVIQNPRYQVTQFGKPVTLSCSQTLNHNVMYWYQQKSSQAPKLLFHYYDKDFNNEADTPDNFQSRRPNTSFCFLDIRSPGLGDTAMYLCATSRAETGYGYTFGSGTRLTVV.

The chain has TRBV5-1 and TRBJ1-6; the D gene is possibly TRBD1 (5 bases). V gave up 3 bases and J gave up 10 bases, with 17 bases separating them. The germline V gene encodes CDR1 SGHRS and CDR2 YFSETQ. CDR3 length: 15 amino acids. The CDR3: CASSYSTVEGSPLHF. DNA of the CDR3: TGCGCCAGCAGCTACTCGACAGTCGAGGGATCACCCCTCCACTTT.

This chain connects TRBV12-3 or TRBV12-4 to TRBJ2-1; 10 bases map to TRBD1. J lost 8 bases, V lost 6 bases, and 7 bases had no gene match. This CDR3 is 14 amino acids long. CDR3 DNA sequence: TGTGCCAGCAGCCGGGACAGGGGTTCGGATGAGCAGTTCTTC. Translated: CASSRDRGSDEQFF.

This chain links TRBV29-1 with TRBJ2-3; 8 bases map to TRBD2. The J segment lost 1 base and the V segment lost 7 bases, leaving 7 bases of the junction unmatched. Germline V lookup: CDR1 SQVTM, CDR2 ANQGSEA. There are 14 residues in the CDR3. CDR3 in DNA: TGCAGCGCCGTGACTAGCGTAGGCACAGATACGCAGTATTTT. Residues: CSAVTSVGTDTQYF.

There are many counts of this clonotype. The rearrangement links TRBV4-3 to TRBJ2-5, with D unresolved. The CDR3 is 16 residues long. Trimming shortened V by 1 base and J by 5 bases, and 17 bases separated the two germline ends. Germline lookup yields CDR1 LGHNA and CDR2 YSLEER. As DNA, the CDR3 is TGCGCCAGCAGCCAAGTATTAGGATTCACGACGGAGACCCAGTACTTC. Translating gives CASSQVLGFTTETQYF.

This clonotype was observed a few times. This chain joins TRBV2 and TRBJ2-1; 11 bases match TRBD2. CDR1 and CDR2 from the germline V gene are SNHLY and FYNNEI. The CDR3 loop spans 14 amino acids. V was clipped by 7 bases and J by 9 bases; unmatched bases: 8. CDR3 in amino acids: CASMVAGGIFEQFF. CDR3 nucleotide sequence: TGTGCCAGCATGGTAGCGGGGGGGATTTTTGAGCAGTTCTTC. Looking up the rest from reference TRBV2 and TRBJ2-1 gives the full variable domain: EPEVTQTPSHQVTQMGQEVILRCVPISNHLYFYWYRQILGQKVEFLVSFYNNEISEKSEIFDDQFSVERPDGSNFTLKIRSTKLEDSAMYFCASMVAGGIFEQFFGPGTRLTVL.

This clonotype appeared a few times. This chain connects TRBV5-1 to TRBJ2-7; a possible D gene is TRBD2 (6 bases). This CDR3 contains 14 residues. Germline loops: CDR1 SGHRS, CDR2 YFSETQ. Trimming removed 0 bases from V and 5 bases from J, with 12 bases in between. CDR3 DNA: TGCGCCAGCAGCTTGGCTAGCGCAATCCACGAGCAGTACTTC. Amino acid sequence: CASSLASAIHEQYF.